The 14 T cell receptor beta chains below all came from one sample that was sequenced in a study of shared clonotypes between healthy human individuals. The assay was immunoSEQ multiplex PCR, and TCRdb's table has in-frame clones only and misses some. The table includes 450,000 to 650,000 clones, roughly 79% detected once. Sequenced sample: PBMCs. The receptors shown here come from a woman aged 35 to 49 in good health. Some clones in this sample may be carry-over from other donors' samples.

The V gene is TRBV18, the J gene TRBJ2-1; the D is unclear. This CDR3 comprises 13 residues. Germline CDR1 and CDR2: KGHSH and LQKENI. Trimming removed 6 bases at V and 0 bases at J, with 6 bases between. CDR3 nucleotide sequence: TGTGCCAGCTCTAGTGCCTCCTACAATGAGCAGTTCTTC. Its translation: CASSSASYNEQFF.

The CDR3 here is CASSRGQPATEAFF. As DNA, the CDR3 is TGTGCCAGCAGCCGGGGACAGCCAGCCACTGAAGCTTTCTTT. The chain uses TRBV7-8 and TRBJ1-1; 7 bases are a match to TRBD1. The germline V gene has CDR1 SGHVS and CDR2 FQNEAQ. The J segment lost 4 bases and the V segment lost 5 bases, leaving 7 bases of the junction unmatched. The CDR3 sequence is 14 residues long.

This clone was seen more than once but under ten times. The identical CDR3 is also encoded by other nucleotide sequences in the sample. The chain carries TRBV28 and TRBJ2-3; D is perhaps TRBD2 (6 bases). V lost 8 bases, J lost 1 base, and 16 bases lay in between. CDR3 length equals 15 residues. Germline-derived CDR1 and CDR2 are MDHEN and SYDVKM. The CDR3 nucleotides are TGTGCCAGCTCCCTTGGCGGGGCGGGCACAGATACGCAGTATTTT. Protein: CASSLGGAGTDTQYF.

The genes are TRBV7-9 and TRBJ1-4; D is unclear. V lost 5 bases and J 0 bases, leaving 13 bases between the germline ends. CDR1 is SEHNR, CDR2 FQNEAQ, per germline (reference sequence). The CDR3 is 16 residues long. As DNA, the CDR3 is TGTGCCAGCAGCCCCGGCGGGTTTGCAACTAATGAAAAACTGTTTTTT. Its translation: CASSPGGFATNEKLFF.

J is TRBJ1-2 and V is TRBV19; no clear D gene. The CDR3 consists of 14 residues. Germline CDR1 LNHDA, CDR2 SQIVND (reference sequence). The ends were cut back, 1 base at V and 0 bases at J, with 6 bases in the middle. This chain's CDR3 is CASSIGLANYGYTF. DNA for the CDR3: TGTGCCAGTAGTATAGGCTTGGCTAACTATGGCTACACCTTC.

This chain joins TRBV28 and TRBJ1-4, with D possibly matching TRBD1 (6 bases). The CDR3 has 13 residues. The V gene lost 6 bases and the J gene lost 8 bases, with 13 bases spanning the gap. The germline CDR1 and CDR2 sequences are MDHEN and SYDVKM. The CDR3 is CASRRGTSEKLFF. CDR3 bases: TGTGCCAGCAGACGAGGGACATCGGAAAAACTGTTTTTT.

V gene TRBV7-6 combines with J gene TRBJ2-1; TRBD2 matches 11 bases. CDR1 and CDR2 from the germline V gene are SGHVS and FNYEAQ. The CDR3 has 15 residues. V was clipped by 5 bases and J by 13 bases; unmatched bases: 13. This CDR3 reads CASSPLAGGPTSQFF. CDR3 DNA sequence: TGTGCCAGCAGCCCGCTAGCGGGAGGCCCTACCAGCCAGTTCTTC.

In its sample, this clone was seen a few times. This chain joins TRBV7-9 and TRBJ1-1; D remains ambiguous. Germline values: CDR1 SEHNR, CDR2 FQNEAQ (reference sequence). V dropped 5 bases and J dropped 1 base, with 17 bases sitting between them. The CDR3 has 16 residues. The DNA for the CDR3 is TGTGCCAGCAGCCCCAACCTGGGTGCCGGGAACACTGAAGCTTTCTTT. The encoded protein is CASSPNLGAGNTEAFF.

The chain couples TRBV2 to TRBJ2-1; the D call may be TRBD1 or TRBD2 (6 bases each). The CDR3 totals 11 residues. The V end lost 4 bases, the J end lost 9 bases, and 7 bases lay between the germline ends. The germline V gene encodes CDR1 SNHLY and CDR2 FYNNEI. The CDR3 DNA reads as TGTGCCAGCAGTGCGGGGGCTGAGCAGTTCTTC. Its protein is CASSAGAEQFF.

The V gene is TRBV25-1, the J gene TRBJ2-7, with 11 bases identical to TRBD1. The trim removed 5 bases at V and 3 bases at J, leaving 12 bases unmatched. The CDR3 length is 17 residues. Per the germline V gene, CDR1 is MGHDK and CDR2 is SYGVNS. The CDR3 is CASSKRDRGLMYYEQYF. The CDR3 region has the DNA TGTGCCAGCAGTAAGCGGGACAGGGGGTTGATGTACTACGAGCAGTACTTC.

The V gene is TRBV19, the J gene TRBJ1-2; possible D gene TRBD1, 5 bases. V was trimmed by 3 bases and J by 8 bases, leaving 13 bases between them. The CDR3 runs 13 residues. The germline V gene encodes CDR1 LNHDA and CDR2 SQIVND (reference sequence). The CDR3 region has the DNA TGTGCCAGTAGTATTTCAGGGCCTGACGGCTACACCTTC. Its translation is CASSISGPDGYTF. The entire variable domain, with the rest obtained from reference TRBV19 and TRBJ1-2, is as follows: DGGITQSPKYLFRKEGQNVTLSCEQNLNHDAMYWYRQDPGQGLRLIYYSQIVNDFQKGDIAEGYSVSREKKESFPLTVTSAQKNPTAFYLCASSISGPDGYTFGSGTRLTVV.

The chain is built from TRBV28 and TRBJ1-4; TRBD1 matches at 7 bases. Trimming removed 4 bases from V and 7 bases from J; junction bases left unmatched: 9. The CDR3 sequence is 15 residues long. Per germline, CDR1 MDHEN and CDR2 SYDVKM. CDR3 in amino acids: CASSSKDRRAEKLFF. CDR3 bases: TGTGCCAGCAGTTCCAAGGACAGGAGGGCTGAAAAACTGTTTTTT.

This CDR3 is CATSARGTGRETQYF. CDR3 sequence (DNA): TGTGCCACCAGCGCCAGGGGGACAGGGCGAGAGACCCAGTACTTC. This chain links TRBV15 with TRBJ2-5; 9 nucleotides align to TRBD1. Per the germline V gene, CDR1 is LNHNV and CDR2 is YYDKDF (reference sequence). The CDR3 is made up of 15 amino acids. The ends lost 5 bases at V and 4 bases at J; junction bases unmatched: 8. Using reference TRBV15 and TRBJ2-5 for the parts outside the CDR3, the full variable domain is DAMVIQNPRYQVTQFGKPVTLSCSQTLNHNVMYWYQQKSSQAPKLLFHYYDKDFNNEADTPDNFQSRRPNTSFCFLDIRSPGLGDTAMYLCATSARGTGRETQYFGPGTRLLVL.

A remark on this clone: A read error is likely here: a far larger clone is one base away. The V gene is TRBV18, the J gene TRBJ2-5; 9 bases agree with TRBD2. The J call may not be correct, given that the DNA end is closer to TRBJ2-7. The CDR3 is 14 amino acids. Germline V gives CDR1 KGHSH, CDR2 LQKENI. The CDR3 sequence: CASSPVAGAYEQYF. The CDR3 DNA sequence: TGTGCCAGCTCACCTGTAGCGGGAGCCTACGAGCAGTACTTC.